This passage covers 29 T cell receptor beta chains from one sample sequenced in a study of T-cell reconstitution after alpha-beta-depleted transplantation in children. Preparing the TCRbeta library involved the use of unique molecular identifiers. TCRdb passed the PCR reads through MiXCR, listing each CDR3 protein once. The repertoire holds 450,000 to 550,000 distinct CDR3 sequences, with around 10% as singletons. The sample here was PBMCs, mostly from graft donor cells, taken 180 days after TCRalphabeta/CD19-depleted stem cell transplant. Source of these receptors: a female patient aged 2-15 years who had a stem cell transplant for aplastic anemia, so the T cells may come from the graft donor.

This clonotype was seen a few times. This sequence joins TRBV7-8 and TRBJ2-7, with D uncertain. CDR3 size: 19 residues. Germline CDR1 is SGHVS and CDR2 is FQNEAQ. V was pared by 1 base and J by 2 bases, with 24 bases between. Written as DNA, the CDR3 is TGTGCCAGCAGCTTAGGACGAATCGATCTGTACGTATCTACCTACGAGCAGTACGTC. Its translation is CASSLGRIDLYVSTYEQYV.

This rearrangement joins TRBV5-8 to TRBJ1-5; 10 nucleotides align to TRBD1. The germline gives CDR1 SGHTS, CDR2 YDEGEE. V was clipped by 0 bases and J by 5 bases; unmatched bases: 8. The CDR3 is 17 residues long. The CDR3 sequence: CASSLDLGQGPYQPQHF. CDR3 nucleotides: TGTGCCAGCAGCTTGGATCTGGGACAGGGGCCATATCAGCCCCAGCATTTT.

This chain connects TRBV18 to TRBJ2-1; the D gene is possibly TRBD1 (6 bases). The CDR3 is 16 amino acids. Per germline, CDR1 KGHSH and CDR2 LQKENI. V was pared by 3 bases and J by 2 bases, with 14 bases between. The DNA of the CDR3 is TGTGCCAGCTCACCGCAGACAGGAGTGACCTACAATGAGCAGTTCTTC. Translating it yields CASSPQTGVTYNEQFF.

V is TRBV18 and J is TRBJ2-1, with D possibly TRBD2 on 5 matching bases. Trimming removed 0 bases at V and 2 bases at J, with 8 bases between. Germline V lookup: CDR1 KGHSH, CDR2 LQKENI. The CDR3 extends over 15 amino acids. DNA for the CDR3: TGTGCCAGCTCACCACCTGGGAGAGCCTACAATGAGCAGTTCTTC. This codes for CASSPPGRAYNEQFF.

The CDR3 nucleotides are TGCAGTGTCAGGGGCGCCTATAATTCACCCCTCCACTTT. Translated, it gives CSVRGAYNSPLHF. The V gene is TRBV20-1, the J gene TRBJ1-6; perhaps TRBD1 as D (6 bases). V lost 7 bases to trimming and J lost 2 bases, with 9 bases between them. Germline values: CDR1 DFQATT, CDR2 SNEGSKA (reference sequence). CDR3 length: 13 amino acids.

The V and J genes are TRBV11-3 and TRBJ2-3; unclear D gene. This CDR3 has 14 residues. V dropped 4 bases and J dropped 4 bases, with 12 bases sitting between them. The germline V gene encodes CDR1 SGHNT and CDR2 YENEEA. In nucleotides, the CDR3 is TGTGCCAGCAGCTCCGGTGGGGTTTCAGATACGCAGTATTTT. Translation gives CASSSGGVSDTQYF. The full variable domain, its missing parts supplied by reference TRBV11-3 and TRBJ2-3, is EAGVVQSPRYKIIEKKQPVAFWCNPISGHNTLYWYLQNLGQGPELLIRYENEEAVDDSQLPKDRFSAERLKGVDSTLKIQPAELGDSAVYLCASSSGGVSDTQYFGPGTRLTVL.

This rearrangement joins TRBV11-2 to TRBJ2-1; TRBD1 agrees at 8 bases. V lost 4 bases, J lost 7 bases, and 18 bases stayed unmatched. The CDR3 is 18 amino acids. Germline values: CDR1 SGHAT, CDR2 FQNNGV. CDR3 sequence reads: CASSYLAGGGGVQNEQFF. In nucleotides, the CDR3 is TGTGCCAGCAGCTACCTCGCAGGGGGCGGTGGCGTACAAAATGAGCAGTTCTTC. The complete variable domain, with remaining parts taken from reference TRBV11-2 and TRBJ2-1, reads EAGVAQSPRYKIIEKRQSVAFWCNPISGHATLYWYQQILGQGPKLLIQFQNNGVVDDSQLPKDRFSAERLKGVDSTLKIQPAKLEDSAVYLCASSYLAGGGGVQNEQFFGPGTRLTVL.

The sample holds a few counts of this clonotype. The chain couples TRBV12-3 or TRBV12-4 to TRBJ2-1; D remains unclear. Trimming pared 8 bases from V and 8 bases from J, leaving 10 bases between. CDR3 length: 11 amino acids. CDR3 nucleotide sequence: TGTGCCAGCCAGTTCTCCGATGAGCAGTTCTTC. The encoded protein is CASQFSDEQFF.

This clonotype was counted only a few times. V and J are TRBV2 and TRBJ1-5; D gene uncertain. The V gene's germline CDR1 is SNHLY and CDR2 FYNNEI. There are 15 residues in the CDR3. Trimming pared 6 bases from V and 0 bases from J, leaving 12 bases between. The chain's CDR3 is CASRGRVSSNQPQHF. DNA of the CDR3: TGTGCCAGCAGGGGCCGGGTCTCTAGCAATCAGCCCCAGCATTTT.

The V gene is TRBV28, the J gene TRBJ2-1, with D perhaps matching TRBD1 (6 bases). V was cut by 2 bases and J by 0 bases, with 11 bases left in between. The germline V gene encodes CDR1 MDHEN and CDR2 SYDVKM. The CDR3 is made up of 16 amino acids. For the CDR3, the DNA is TGTGCCAGCAGTTTAGTCCAGGGGTTCTCCTACAATGAGCAGTTCTTC. Amino acids: CASSLVQGFSYNEQFF.

This clonotype came up many times. This sequence joins TRBV7-2 and TRBJ1-1, with D possibly being TRBD1 (6 bases). The CDR3 contains 14 residues. V shed 1 base and J shed 6 bases, with 12 bases lying between them. Germline CDR1 reads SGHTA; CDR2 reads FQGNSA. As DNA, the CDR3 is TGTGCCAGCAGCTTAGTCACAGGGAAGGCTGAAGCTTTCTTT. Protein product: CASSLVTGKAEAFF.

This clonotype was observed many times. This rearrangement joins TRBV28 to TRBJ1-4; D possibly corresponds to TRBD1 (5 bases). Germline lookup yields CDR1 MDHEN and CDR2 SYDVKM. The ends were cut back, 2 bases at V and 4 bases at J, with 14 bases in the middle. The CDR3 extends over 16 amino acids. In DNA form, the CDR3 reads TGTGCCAGCAGTTTACGTACAGGATATCGTAATGAAAAACTGTTTTTT. As protein: CASSLRTGYRNEKLFF.

This clonotype was seen many times. The V call is TRBV29-1, the J call TRBJ2-5, with D unresolved. V was cut by 4 bases and J by 2 bases, with 5 bases left in between. There are 11 residues in the CDR3. Germline CDR1 SQVTM, CDR2 ANQGSEA. The CDR3 nucleotides read TGCAGCGTTGGCCCGCAAGAGACCCAGTACTTC. Encoded protein: CSVGPQETQYF. Complete variable domain (other parts from reference TRBV29-1 and TRBJ2-5): SAVISQKPSRDICQRGTSLTIQCQVDSQVTMMFWYRQQPGQSLTLIATANQGSEATYESGFVIDKFPISRPNLTFSTLTVSNMSPEDSSIYLCSVGPQETQYFGPGTRLLVL.

The chain joins TRBV30 to TRBJ2-1; 7 nucleotides line up with TRBD1. Trimming removed 1 base from V and 4 bases from J; junction bases left unmatched: 1. From germline, CDR1 is GTSNPN and CDR2 SVGIG (reference sequence). The CDR3 consists of 13 residues. CDR3 coding DNA: TGTGCCTGGAGTGGGGACAGATACAATGAGCAGTTCTTC. Translated: CAWSGDRYNEQFF.

This clonotype was found a few times. The chain combines TRBV28 with TRBJ1-5; D is possibly TRBD1 (5 bases). Germline values: CDR1 MDHEN, CDR2 SYDVKM. With 6 bases removed from V and 2 bases from J, the gap between germline ends came to 17 bases. CDR3 size: 16 residues. This chain's CDR3 is CASSSHGGIGNQPQHF. The CDR3 DNA is TGTGCCAGCAGCTCTCATGGGGGGATCGGCAATCAGCCCCAGCATTTT. The variable domain in full, with the rest retrieved from reference TRBV28 and TRBJ1-5, is DVKVTQSSRYLVKRTGEKVFLECVQDMDHENMFWYRQDPGLGLRLIYFSYDVKMKEKGDIPEGYSVSREKKERFSLILESASTNQTSMYLCASSSHGGIGNQPQHFGDGTRLSIL.

This clonotype was seen a handful of times. The chain uses TRBV19 and TRBJ2-3, with 14 nucleotides matching TRBD2. The trim removed 5 bases at V and 5 bases at J, leaving 12 bases unmatched. Germline V gives CDR1 LNHDA, CDR2 SQIVND (reference sequence). The CDR3 contains 18 residues. The CDR3 DNA sequence: TGTGCCAGTAGTCCTGGACTAGCGGGAGGAGTGGGAGAAGATACGCAGTATTTT. Translated: CASSPGLAGGVGEDTQYF.

There are a few counts of this clonotype. The chain carries TRBV28 and TRBJ1-2; tentatively, D is TRBD1 (5 bases). The CDR3 covers 16 residues. Per germline, CDR1 MDHEN and CDR2 SYDVKM. Trimming shortened V by 4 bases and J by 1 base, and 16 bases separated the two germline ends. Written as DNA, the CDR3 is TGTGCCAGCAGTTCGATCCTGACAGCATTTAACTATGGCTACACCTTC. Its protein is CASSSILTAFNYGYTF.

The genes are TRBV7-2 and TRBJ2-2; 8 positions agree with TRBD2. This CDR3 is built from 18 residues. The junction had 6 bases not matched to a gene; V was cut back by 0 bases and J by 0 bases. In germline, CDR1 is SGHTA, CDR2 FQGNSA. CDR3: CASSLAIRGLANTGELFF. The CDR3 DNA sequence: TGTGCCAGCAGCTTAGCAATTAGGGGACTAGCGAACACCGGGGAGCTGTTTTTT.

This clonotype has only a few counts. This chain joins TRBV7-2 and TRBJ2-4; no clear D. Trimming cost V 10 bases and J 5 bases, with 12 bases left between them. Per germline, CDR1 SGHTA and CDR2 FQGNSA. This CDR3 spans 12 amino acids. The CDR3 nucleotides are TGTGCCACCCGCGACCTCCAAAACATTCAGTACTTC. The encoded protein is CATRDLQNIQYF.

This clonotype was counted many times. This chain joins TRBV12-3 or TRBV12-4 and TRBJ1-1; D might be TRBD1 (5 bases). This CDR3 contains 13 residues. The ends were cut back, 4 bases at V and 0 bases at J, with 6 bases in the middle. The chain's CDR3 is CASSWGLNTEAFF. The CDR3 DNA reads TGTGCCAGCAGTTGGGGCTTGAACACTGAAGCTTTCTTT.

This clonotype was seen more than once but under ten times. The chain combines TRBV5-1 with TRBJ2-1, with 10 bases matching TRBD2. The V gene end was trimmed by 4 bases and the J gene end by 10 bases; junction bases not matched to a gene: 23. Germline loops: CDR1 SGHRS, CDR2 YFSETQ. This CDR3 region has 19 residues. The CDR3 sequence: CASSPWGGNVFGLAVEQFF. Here the CDR3 DNA reads TGCGCCAGCAGCCCCTGGGGGGGGAACGTATTTGGACTAGCGGTCGAGCAGTTCTTC. The full variable domain, completed using reference TRBV5-1 and TRBJ2-1, is KAGVTQTPRYLIKTRGQQVTLSCSPISGHRSVSWYQQTPGQGLQFLFEYFSETQRNKGNFPGRFSGRQFSNSRSEMNVSTLELGDSALYLCASSPWGGNVFGLAVEQFFGPGTRLTVL.

This clonotype was detected a few times. V usage is TRBV20-1 and J usage is TRBJ2-1; the D gene is possibly TRBD1 (5 bases). This CDR3 contains 16 residues. Trimming removed 3 bases from V and 3 bases from J, with 18 bases in between. Germline lookup yields CDR1 DFQATT and CDR2 SNEGSKA (reference sequence). The CDR3 loop reads CSASPLGQAYYNEQFF. CDR3 DNA sequence: TGCAGTGCTAGCCCTCTGGGGCAGGCCTACTACAATGAGCAGTTCTTC.

A few counts support this clonotype. V and J are TRBV20-1 and TRBJ2-3, with 11 bases matching TRBD2. Germline V gene lookup returns CDR1 DFQATT and CDR2 SNEGSKA (reference sequence). This CDR3 has 15 amino acids. The CDR3 loop is CSGTRTSGSTDTQYF. The CDR3 DNA reads as TGCAGCGGAACCCGGACTAGCGGGAGCACAGATACGCAGTATTTT.

The genes are TRBV12-3 or TRBV12-4 and TRBJ1-2, with 10 bases lining up with TRBD1. The CDR3 is 15 residues long. The J segment lost 6 bases and the V segment lost 5 bases, leaving 9 bases of the junction unmatched. CDR3 residues: CASSHDRGPRNGYTF. Here the CDR3 DNA reads TGTGCCAGCAGTCACGACAGGGGGCCCCGCAATGGCTACACCTTC.

This clonotype was picked up a small number of times. The chain carries TRBV5-1 and TRBJ2-1; D possibly corresponds to TRBD2 (5 bases). Trimming left V 0 bases short and J 3 bases short, with 10 bases between. Germline V lookup: CDR1 SGHRS, CDR2 YFSETQ. This CDR3 is 15 amino acids long. CDR3: CASSLGERLYNEQFF. DNA of the CDR3: TGCGCCAGCAGCTTGGGGGAGAGGCTCTACAATGAGCAGTTCTTC.

This clonotype was found a few times. V usage is TRBV7-6 and J usage is TRBJ2-1, with TRBD2 identical over 9 bases. The CDR3 spans 19 residues. J lost 0 bases, V lost 1 base, and 10 bases had no gene match. Germline loops: CDR1 SGHVS, CDR2 FNYEAQ. This chain's CDR3 is CASSLVGRLAGNSYNEQFF. DNA for the CDR3: TGTGCCAGCAGCTTAGTAGGCCGGCTAGCGGGGAACTCCTACAATGAGCAGTTCTTC.

The table lists this clonotype with many counts. The chain joins TRBV2 to TRBJ1-1; TRBD1 matches at 7 bases. The V gene end was trimmed by 10 bases and the J gene end by 3 bases; junction bases not matched to a gene: 8. The CDR3 spans 13 residues. CDR1 is SNHLY and CDR2 is FYNNEI in the germline V gene. The chain's CDR3 is CAKRQGRDTEAFF. The CDR3 nucleotides read TGTGCCAAGCGACAGGGACGGGACACTGAAGCTTTCTTT.

This clonotype was seen more than once but under ten times. The rearrangement joins TRBV12-3 or TRBV12-4 to TRBJ2-7; D might be TRBD1 or TRBD2, each matching 6 bases. The length of the CDR3 is 14 residues. V was clipped by 7 bases and J by 7 bases, with 20 bases between them. In DNA, the CDR3 is TGTGCCAGCACCCCAGGGGACGGGAGAGGGGAGCAGTACGTC. Translation: CASTPGDGRGEQYV.

This clonotype came up a few times. The chain uses TRBV20-1 and TRBJ2-7, with 8 bases fitting TRBD2. CDR3 size: 12 residues. Losses at the gene ends were 6 bases for V and 3 bases for J; bases not matched to a gene: 4. Germline CDR1 DFQATT, CDR2 SNEGSKA (reference sequence). The CDR3: CSAQGLVYEQYF. CDR3 coding DNA: TGCAGTGCCCAGGGACTAGTCTACGAGCAGTACTTC.